This T cell receptor beta chain was profiled in a study of cytomegalovirus exposure and HLA in healthy donors. Study overall: Most donors, roughly 84% of a few hundred genotyped, fell in the Caucasian-associated ancestry cluster.

This clone has just one count. Its target is unknown. The germline V gene encodes CDR1 SGHVS and CDR2 FNYEAQ. The CDR3 sequence is 14 residues long. V was trimmed by 3 bases and J by 1 base, leaving 8 bases between them. Study results and limitations: The majority of CMV-associated TCR beta chains were reported as apparently HLA-restricted in a later analysis.

Primers for the PCR totalled 60 Vbeta and 13 Jbeta. TCRdb keeps only in-frame clones here, not all; method: immunoSEQ multiplex PCR. Altogether approximately 140,000 clones are present, 65% to 80% being singletons, with the ten largest covering around 1.2%. The chain recombines TRBV7-6 with TRBJ2-3; D is ambiguous. The TCR sequence derives from a male donor in good health and CMV-seropositive. What was sequenced was PBMCs. CDR3 DNA: TGTGCCAGCAGCTTCGACTCCCGCACAGATACGCAGTATTTT. Translating it yields CASSFDSRTDTQYF.